This T cell receptor beta chain derives from a study of cytomegalovirus exposure and HLA in healthy donors. Study context: Within the Caucasian-associated ancestry cluster were around 80% of the roughly 430 genotyped donors. General study results and limits: The authors listed around 150 TCR beta chains as cytomegalovirus-associated. In a later analysis, HLA-associated TCR beta chains were more clonally expanded than equally common others. According to reports, the classifier identified cytomegalovirus status with high specificity and sensitivity.

The PCR contained 60 Vbeta and 13 Jbeta primers. Profiled with immunoSEQ multiplex PCR; TCRdb holds only in-frame clones, not every one. This sample has more than 110,000 clones, with 73% found just once. CDR3 length: 16 residues. The germline V gene has CDR1 LNHNV and CDR2 YYDKDF (reference sequence). Losses at the gene ends were 5 bases for V and 1 base for J; bases not matched to a gene: 5. Concerning this clone itself: The antigen is unknown.

The sequence was collected from a woman in her thirties or forties in good health and CMV-seronegative. The V and J genes are TRBV15 and TRBJ2-2; TRBD1 matches 9 bases. Sample: PBMCs. The CDR3 DNA is TGTGCCACCAGCCAACAGGGGGCGAGGAACACCGGGGAGCTGTTTTTT. It translates to CATSQQGARNTGELFF.